These 19 T cell receptor beta chains originate from one sample sequenced in a study of vaccination effects on CD4 cells after COVID-19 (dated by TCRdb to the early 2020s). In the ViraFEST assay, PBMC were stimulated with viral peptide pools, and antigen-specific CD4+ T cell clonotypes were then identified by expansion using TCR sequencing. After approximately eleven days of culture, CD4+ T cells were isolated with the EasySep CD4+ T cell isolation kit. PCR-confirmed SARS-CoV-2 infection had occurred in convalescent patients between March and December 2020, before the Alpha, Beta and Delta variants emerged in the United States. The protocol used for the library was the immunoSEQ multiplex PCR assay. In its TCRdb copy, this immuneACCESS table keeps in-frame sequences only and misses some clones. Where compared with another copy, unresolved V genes explain less than half of these, and the others have no known cause. For this sample there are tens of thousands of clones; 73% appear just once. 5% of the sample lies in the top ten.

Their target antigens are unknown. Specimen: CD4+ T cells from PBMCs cultured with HIV peptides, collected before COVID-19 vaccination. The cell subset or site label on this specimen signifies: HIV-1 Nef peptide pool negative control/reference culture. The source of these receptors is a human donor who had a prior SARS-CoV-2 infection.

CDR3: CASRGDGTEAFF. The CDR3 DNA sequence: TGTGCCAGCAGAGGGGACGGGACTGAAGCTTTCTTT. The chain couples TRBV2 to TRBJ1-1, with a possible D match to TRBD1 (5 bases). Between the trimmed V and J ends, which lost 6 bases and 5 bases, there was a span of 10 bases. The CDR3 contains 12 residues. The germline V gene encodes CDR1 SNHLY and CDR2 FYNNEI.

This clone was seen a few times. The chain recombines TRBV24-1 with TRBJ2-1, with 7 bases fitting TRBD2. The CDR3 has 15 amino acids. The trim removed 5 bases at V and 6 bases at J, leaving 9 bases unmatched. Germline CDR1 KGHDR, CDR2 SFDVKD. CDR3 bases: TGTGCCACCAGTGTTTCTAGCGGAGCTATCAATGAGCAGTTCTTC. The encoded protein is CATSVSSGAINEQFF.

The chain combines TRBV2 with TRBJ2-1; TRBD2 agrees at 9 bases. After removal of 3 bases from V and 14 bases from J, the junction contained 11 bases not matched to a gene. This CDR3 comprises 14 residues. CDR1 is SNHLY, CDR2 FYNNEI, per germline. The CDR3 sequence: CASSDGTSPQGKFF. The CDR3 coding sequence is TGTGCCAGCAGTGACGGGACTAGCCCCCAGGGGAAGTTCTTC.

V gene TRBV7-2 combines with J gene TRBJ2-7, with 7 bases matching TRBD2. The V and J ends lost 2 bases and 3 bases, in that order; junction bases with no gene match: 7. The CDR3 spans 15 residues. CDR1 and CDR2 from the germline V gene are SGHTA and FQGNSA. The CDR3 sequence: CASSLLASGDYEQYF. CDR3 sequence (DNA): TGTGCCAGCAGCTTATTGGCTAGCGGAGACTACGAGCAGTACTTC. The variable domain in full, with the rest retrieved from reference TRBV7-2 and TRBJ2-7, is GAGVSQSPSNKVTEKGKDVELRCDPISGHTALYWYRQSLGQGLEFLIYFQGNSAPDKSGLPSDRFSAERTGGSVSTLTIQRTQQEDSAVYLCASSLLASGDYEQYFGPGTRLTVT.

The chain uses TRBV30 and TRBJ2-1, with D possibly TRBD2 on 5 matching bases. V lost 7 bases, J lost 7 bases, and 20 bases lay in between. The CDR3 sequence is 14 residues long. CDR1 is GTSNPN and CDR2 is SVGIG in the germline V gene (reference sequence). The CDR3 reads CASNTLPLGNEQFF. The CDR3 nucleotides read TGTGCCTCAAATACCCTACCACTAGGGAATGAGCAGTTCTTC.

DNA for the CDR3: TGCAGCGTTGCGATTCAGGAGAACACTGAAGCTTTCTTT. Translated, it gives CSVAIQENTEAFF. The chain combines TRBV29-1 with TRBJ1-1; no reliable D call. Per the germline V gene, CDR1 is SQVTM and CDR2 is ANQGSEA. The ends were cut back, 4 bases at V and 1 base at J, with 10 bases in the middle. The CDR3 runs to 13 residues.

V and J are TRBV19 and TRBJ2-1; the D is unclear. The CDR3 totals 15 residues. V dropped 3 bases and J dropped 1 base, with 10 bases sitting between them. Germline lookup yields CDR1 LNHDA and CDR2 SQIVND (reference sequence). The CDR3 coding sequence is TGTGCCAGTAGTATTCAGGCCGGGTCCTACAATGAGCAGTTCTTC. It is translated as CASSIQAGSYNEQFF.

The V and J genes are TRBV2 and TRBJ2-7; D may correspond to TRBD1 or TRBD2 (6 bases each). Germline V CDR1 and CDR2: SNHLY, FYNNEI. Trimming removed 3 bases at V and 3 bases at J, with 12 bases between. The CDR3 sequence is 14 residues long. CDR3 nucleotide sequence: TGTGCCAGCAGTGACCCACAGGGACTCTACGAGCAGTACTTC. This encodes CASSDPQGLYEQYF.

The chain is built from TRBV2 and TRBJ2-7; D is possibly TRBD1 (6 bases). The CDR3 is made up of 12 amino acids. The V end was cut by 5 bases, the J end by 6 bases, with 11 bases between. Germline CDR1 is SNHLY and CDR2 is FYNNEI. In nucleotides, the CDR3 is TGTGCCAGCAGTACGTCACAGGGCGAGCAGTACTTC. Its translation is CASSTSQGEQYF.

The sample holds a few counts of this clone. V and J are TRBV10-3 and TRBJ2-5, with TRBD2 matching 10 bases. The V gene's germline CDR1 is ENHRY and CDR2 SYGVKD. The CDR3 loop spans 15 amino acids. The ends lost 2 bases at V and 5 bases at J; junction bases unmatched: 5. As DNA, the CDR3 is TGTGCCATCAGTGAGCGGGGACTAGCGATCGAGACCCAGTACTTC. Encoded protein: CAISERGLAIETQYF.

The V and J genes are TRBV3-1 (or the pseudogene TRBV3-2) and TRBJ2-5, with a weak D call TRBD2 (6 bases). Trimming shortened V by 3 bases and J by 6 bases, and 23 bases separated the two germline ends. The CDR3 loop spans 17 amino acids. Per germline, CDR1 LGHDT and CDR2 YNNKEL (reference sequence). DNA for the CDR3: TGTGCCAGCAGCCATGGCAGCGGGCCTCTTGGCGTCAAGACCCAGTACTTC. Residues: CASSHGSGPLGVKTQYF.

The chain has TRBV3-1 (or the pseudogene TRBV3-2) and TRBJ1-1, with D hard to call. This CDR3 comprises 12 residues. Deletions cut 5 bases from V and 4 bases from J, with 8 bases between. Germline V CDR1 and CDR2: LGHDT, YNNKEL (reference sequence). The CDR3 loop reads CASSDPGTEAFF. The CDR3 coding sequence is TGTGCCAGCAGCGACCCCGGCACTGAAGCTTTCTTT.

This clone was seen a few times. The rearrangement links TRBV4-1 to TRBJ2-3; maybe TRBD1 (6 bases). The V end lost 3 bases, the J end lost 2 bases, and 6 bases lay between the germline ends. The germline V gene has CDR1 MGHRA and CDR2 YSYEKL. The CDR3 loop spans 13 amino acids. CDR3 loop: CASSQGATDTQYF. CDR3 nucleotide sequence: TGCGCCAGCAGCCAGGGGGCCACAGATACGCAGTATTTT.

The chain carries TRBV3-1 (or the pseudogene TRBV3-2) and TRBJ1-2; D might be TRBD1 (5 bases). The V end was cut by 4 bases, the J end by 3 bases, with 12 bases between. The germline gives CDR1 LGHDT, CDR2 YNNKEL (reference sequence). The CDR3 is made up of 14 amino acids. The CDR3 DNA reads as TGTGCCAGCAGCCGAAACCTAGGGGACTATGGCTACACCTTC. This encodes CASSRNLGDYGYTF.

The rearrangement links TRBV10-3 to TRBJ1-2, with no clear D. Per germline, CDR1 ENHRY and CDR2 SYGVKD. The V and J ends lost 4 bases and 4 bases respectively, with 13 bases between them. The length of the CDR3 is 14 residues. CDR3 protein: CAISADAGPYGYTF. CDR3 DNA sequence: TGTGCCATCAGTGCGGATGCCGGACCCTATGGCTACACCTTC.

J is TRBJ1-6 and V is TRBV5-6; tentatively, D is TRBD1 (5 bases). V gave up 2 bases and J gave up 0 bases, with 12 bases separating them. Germline values: CDR1 SGHDT, CDR2 YYEEEE. This CDR3 has 17 residues. CDR3 coding DNA: TGTGCCAGCAGCTTTTACGCAGGGAGCTCCTATAATTCACCCCTCCACTTT. As protein: CASSFYAGSSYNSPLHF.

As for this clone: The junction does not match germline at one end; this may be a read error. V gene TRBV4-2 combines with J gene TRBJ1-5; D gene ambiguous. The germline gives CDR1 LGHNA, CDR2 YNFKEQ. This CDR3 comprises 13 residues. CDR3 nucleotide sequence: TGTGCCAGTAGCCAAATTAAAAATCAGCCCCAGCATTTT. This codes for CASSQIKNQPQHF.

The chain couples TRBV7-9 to TRBJ1-3, with a weak D call TRBD1 (5 bases). The CDR3 runs to 13 residues. V lost 7 bases, J lost 4 bases, and 11 bases lay in between. The V gene's germline CDR1 is SEHNR and CDR2 FQNEAQ (reference sequence). DNA for the CDR3: TGTGCCAGCACCCACGGGGACGGAAACACCATATATTTT. It translates to CASTHGDGNTIYF.

This rearrangement joins TRBV3-1 (or the pseudogene TRBV3-2) to TRBJ1-1; D remains unclear. Germline CDR1 reads LGHDT; CDR2 reads YNNKEL (reference sequence). The CDR3 length is 14 residues. Trimming removed 6 bases at V and 9 bases at J, with 20 bases between. CDR3 coding DNA: TGTGCCAGCAGTCCACTTCTCCTGCTGGGCCAAGCTTTCTTT. As protein: CASSPLLLLGQAFF.